These 22 T cell receptor beta chains share one sample of origin, sequenced in a study of regulatory T cells in long-lasting Graves disease. Time point meaning: newly diagnosed GD, antithyroid drugs for less than 3 months. The TCR library was made from RNA extracted from PBMCs. Library construction for TCR beta used iRepertoire HTBI primers and Arm-PCR of CDR3 regions. TCRdb recomputed calls from the multiplex PCR reads with MiXCR, one row per CDR3 protein. The sample records roughly 380,000 distinct CDR3 sequences, 16% being singletons. Separately, the same data were catalogued under a study of T cells in Graves' hyperthyroidism and ophthalmopathy.

The specimen was peripheral blood mononuclear cells (PBMCs), collected at new diagnosis, from a patient treated with antithyroid drugs. The origin of the receptors is a man aged 35-49 years with Graves disease.

This clonotype was observed a few times. This sequence joins TRBV7-2 and TRBJ1-2; 7 nucleotides agree with TRBD1. Trimming removed 6 bases from V and 4 bases from J; junction bases left unmatched: 5. The germline V gene has CDR1 SGHTA and CDR2 FQGNSA. The CDR3 runs 13 residues. CDR3 sequence (DNA): TGTGCCAGCAGTCGACAGGGCCGCTATGGCTACACCTTC. It codes for CASSRQGRYGYTF. The full variable domain, with the rest looked up from reference TRBV7-2 and TRBJ1-2, is GAGVSQSPSNKVTEKGKDVELRCDPISGHTALYWYRQSLGQGLEFLIYFQGNSAPDKSGLPSDRFSAERTGGSVSTLTIQRTQQEDSAVYLCASSRQGRYGYTFGSGTRLTVV.

This clonotype was seen repeatedly, ten times or more. The chain uses TRBV18 and TRBJ1-6; no definite D call. Germline values: CDR1 KGHSH, CDR2 LQKENI. The CDR3 length is 16 residues. Trimming pared 1 base from V and 0 bases from J, leaving 7 bases between. The CDR3 reads CASSPQQSSYNSPLHF. The CDR3 nucleotides are TGTGCCAGCTCACCACAACAGAGCTCCTATAATTCACCCCTCCACTTT. The full variable domain, its missing parts supplied by reference TRBV18 and TRBJ1-6, is NAGVMQNPRHLVRRRGQEARLRCSPMKGHSHVYWYRQLPEEGLKFMVYLQKENIIDESGMPKERFSAEFPKEGPSILRIQQVVRGDSAAYFCASSPQQSSYNSPLHFGNGTRLTVT.

In its sample, this clonotype was seen a few times. V gene TRBV12-3 or TRBV12-4 combines with J gene TRBJ1-6; D call uncertain. V was clipped by 3 bases and J by 5 bases, with 11 bases between them. The CDR3 is made up of 15 amino acids. The DNA of the CDR3 is TGTGCCAGCAGTTTTAGGCACGATAATAATTCACCCCTCCACTTT. Translated, it gives CASSFRHDNNSPLHF.

In this sample, this clonotype turned up many times. The chain carries TRBV6-2 or TRBV6-3 and TRBJ2-1, with D unresolved. Trimming removed 3 bases from V and 7 bases from J, with 22 bases in between. The CDR3 contains 17 residues. Germline CDR1 and CDR2: MNHEY and SVGEGT. The CDR3: CASSYLPRTSSRNEQFF. CDR3 coding DNA: TGTGCCAGCAGTTATCTCCCTAGGACGTCGAGTAGGAATGAGCAGTTCTTC.

This clonotype came up many times. The chain recombines TRBV5-1 with TRBJ1-5, with 7 bases identical to TRBD1. Germline values: CDR1 SGHRS, CDR2 YFSETQ. V was pared by 0 bases and J by 7 bases, with 7 bases of the junction left unmatched. The CDR3 length is 15 residues. In DNA, the CDR3 is TGCGCCAGCAGCTTGGATGCGGCAGGGGGACAGCCCCAGCATTTT. Encoded protein: CASSLDAAGGQPQHF.

This clonotype was detected a few times. A single base is all that separates this from a far larger clone, so a read error is likely. This chain uses TRBV6-2 or TRBV6-3 with TRBJ2-2; no clear D. Germline V gives CDR1 MNHEY, CDR2 SVGEGT. This CDR3 has 13 residues. The V end was cut by 8 bases, the J end by 5 bases, with 12 bases between. CDR3 DNA: TGTGCCAGCGGCAACCAGCCGACCGGGGAGCTGTTTTTT. This sequence encodes CASGNQPTGELFF.

A remark on this clonotype: This may come from a read error, since a much larger clone is one base off. V gene TRBV6-2 or TRBV6-3 combines with J gene TRBJ2-3, with D uncertain. Germline CDR1 MNHEY, CDR2 SVGEGT. V lost 8 bases to trimming and J lost 2 bases, with 17 bases between them. The CDR3 spans 15 residues. For the CDR3, the DNA is TGTGCCAGCGGTGAAGATAACGTCTACACAGATACGCAGTATTTT. Translated, it gives CASGEDNVYTDTQYF.

This clonotype was seen many times. The rearrangement links TRBV28 to TRBJ1-4, with D possibly TRBD1 on 5 matching bases. The V gene lost 5 bases and the J gene lost 8 bases, with 15 bases spanning the gap. The CDR3 spans 14 residues. The germline V gene encodes CDR1 MDHEN and CDR2 SYDVKM. The CDR3 is CASSLSGAEEKLFF. In DNA form, the CDR3 reads TGTGCCAGCAGTCTGAGCGGGGCAGAGGAAAAACTGTTTTTT. Full variable domain (rest looked up from reference TRBV28 and TRBJ1-4): DVKVTQSSRYLVKRTGEKVFLECVQDMDHENMFWYRQDPGLGLRLIYFSYDVKMKEKGDIPEGYSVSREKKERFSLILESASTNQTSMYLCASSLSGAEEKLFFGSGTQLSVL.

This clonotype was counted only a few times. The chain couples TRBV11-3 to TRBJ1-4, with a possible D match to TRBD1 (5 bases). The CDR3 is 15 residues long. V was trimmed by 1 base and J by 5 bases, leaving 11 bases between them. CDR1 and CDR2 from the germline V gene are SGHNT and YENEEA. CDR3 DNA sequence: TGTGCCAGCAGCTTAGGCGGGGCCCGGAATGAAAAACTGTTTTTT. Residues: CASSLGGARNEKLFF. Filled out from reference TRBV11-3 and TRBJ1-4, the complete variable domain reads EAGVVQSPRYKIIEKKQPVAFWCNPISGHNTLYWYLQNLGQGPELLIRYENEEAVDDSQLPKDRFSAERLKGVDSTLKIQPAELGDSAVYLCASSLGGARNEKLFFGSGTQLSVL.

This rearrangement joins TRBV9 to TRBJ2-1; D might be TRBD2 (6 bases). The V end was cut by 2 bases, the J end by 8 bases, with 20 bases between. Germline CDR1 reads SGDLS; CDR2 reads YYNGEE. The CDR3 sequence is 16 residues long. DNA for the CDR3: TGTGCCAGCAGCGTTGGAGTGGACCCGGGGGTGGATGAGCAGTTCTTC. It codes for CASSVGVDPGVDEQFF.

This clonotype was detected ten times or more. This chain uses TRBV27 with TRBJ2-5, with 8 bases aligning to TRBD1. The ends lost 7 bases at V and 5 bases at J; junction bases unmatched: 6. The germline CDR1 and CDR2 sequences are MNHEY and SMNVEV (reference sequence). The CDR3 is made up of 13 amino acids. Here the CDR3 reads CASMARGLETQYF. The DNA for the CDR3 is TGTGCCAGCATGGCCAGGGGGCTTGAGACCCAGTACTTC.

About this clonotype: This may be a read error: a much more frequent sequence differs by one nucleotide. The rearrangement uses TRBV27 and TRBJ2-3; 8 nucleotides line up with TRBD2. The J call may be mistaken, given a closer DNA end match to TRBJ2-5. The CDR3 runs 14 residues. CDR1 MNHEY and CDR2 SMNVEV come from the germline V gene (reference sequence). Here the CDR3 reads CASAPSGSVKTQYF. In DNA form, the CDR3 reads TGTGCCTCAGCCCCTAGCGGGTCGGTGAAGACCCAGTACTTC.

In this sample, this clonotype turned up many times. V and J are TRBV28 and TRBJ1-1; D remains ambiguous. The CDR3 loop spans 13 amino acids. Trimming left V 6 bases short and J 1 base short, with 9 bases between. CDR1 is MDHEN and CDR2 is SYDVKM in the germline V gene. The CDR3 nucleotides are TGTGCCAGCAGATGGAGAACGAACACTGAAGCTTTCTTT. As protein: CASRWRTNTEAFF.

This clonotype was recorded many times. The rearrangement uses TRBV5-1 and TRBJ2-7; D call uncertain. This CDR3 spans 13 amino acids. The germline gives CDR1 SGHRS, CDR2 YFSETQ. The germline V and J ends were trimmed by 4 bases and 0 bases, with 8 bases remaining between them. CDR3 DNA sequence: TGCGCCAGCAGCGACATCAGCTCCTACGAGCAGTACTTC. This sequence encodes CASSDISSYEQYF.

This clonotype was picked up a small number of times. The V call is TRBV28, the J call TRBJ1-1; D is unresolved. V was cut by 7 bases and J by 4 bases, with 19 bases left in between. The germline CDR1 and CDR2 sequences are MDHEN and SYDVKM. The length of the CDR3 is 15 residues. The CDR3 nucleotides read TGTGCCAGCACCACACCAGAAATAGGGTCCACTGAAGCTTTCTTT. Amino acids: CASTTPEIGSTEAFF.

This clonotype was recorded at least ten times. The V call is TRBV5-1, the J call TRBJ2-3, with D uncertain. Per the germline V gene, CDR1 is SGHRS and CDR2 is YFSETQ. V was trimmed by 4 bases and J by 5 bases, leaving 11 bases between them. This CDR3 comprises 13 residues. CDR3 sequence: CASSHEHLDTQYF. CDR3 DNA sequence: TGCGCCAGCAGCCACGAGCACTTAGATACGCAGTATTTT.

Ten or more counts support this clonotype. The rearrangement links TRBV5-6 to TRBJ1-1, with D tentatively TRBD1 (5 bases). Between the trimmed V and J ends, which lost 2 bases and 1 base, there was a span of 15 bases. CDR1 is SGHDT, CDR2 YYEEEE, per germline. CDR3 length: 16 residues. For the CDR3, the DNA is TGTGCCAGCAGCTTCCTGGTCCGGGGCGCGAACACTGAAGCTTTCTTT. Translation: CASSFLVRGANTEAFF.

In this sample, this clonotype turned up many times. Since the CDR3 does not end with the conserved phenylalanine or tryptophan, this likely comes from a read error. It is unclear where the CDR3 begins or ends on the DNA, so no DNA is shown, and the CDR3 is as TCRdb lists it. The chain has TRBV7-9 and TRBJ2-1; TRBD1, the table's D call, lacks a check against the DNA. The CDR3 contains 12 residues when both ends are counted. CDR1 SEHNR and CDR2 FQNEAQ come from the germline V gene (reference sequence). The CDR3 is CASSYGLGADSL.

This clonotype was detected a few times. V usage is TRBV29-1 and J usage is TRBJ1-4; the D gene is possibly TRBD1 (5 bases). The germline CDR1 and CDR2 sequences are SQVTM and ANQGSEA. The CDR3 runs 14 residues. V lost 1 base, J lost 6 bases, and 12 bases lay in between. The DNA for the CDR3 is TGCAGCGTTGAAGTGGAAGGGGTTTATGAAAAACTGTTTTTT. Encoded protein: CSVEVEGVYEKLFF.

This clonotype was counted at least ten times. The chain combines TRBV11-2 with TRBJ2-7; D may be TRBD1 (6 bases). Germline V CDR1 and CDR2: SGHAT, FQNNGV. This CDR3 region has 14 residues. Deletions cut 2 bases from V and 6 bases from J, with 14 bases between. CDR3 amino acids: CASSLNREPPEQYF. DNA of the CDR3: TGTGCCAGCAGCTTAAACAGGGAACCCCCCGAGCAGTACTTC.

This clonotype was seen ten or more times. This chain uses TRBV28 with TRBJ1-5; D is undetermined. Trimming left V 5 bases short and J 7 bases short, with 12 bases between. The germline V gene has CDR1 MDHEN and CDR2 SYDVKM. There are 13 residues in the CDR3. The CDR3 DNA reads as TGTGCCAGCAGTACGACGGGCGGACAGCCCCAGCATTTT. It yields the protein CASSTTGGQPQHF.

This clonotype was recorded many times. The chain joins TRBV5-1 to TRBJ2-1; 8 nucleotides align to TRBD2. This CDR3 has 15 amino acids. Germline loops: CDR1 SGHRS, CDR2 YFSETQ. V lost 1 base and J lost 4; bases outside the gene matches: 4. In nucleotides, the CDR3 is TGCGCCAGCAGCTTGAACGGGGGGGTTTACAATGAGCAGTTCTTC. The encoded protein is CASSLNGGVYNEQFF.